This entry features one TCR beta chain sequence. This entry is derived from a study of T cells in Graves' hyperthyroidism and ophthalmopathy. Amplified TCR beta CDR3 regions came from RNA transcripts. HTBI primers drove first-round RT-PCR of the TCR CDR3. TCRdb re-called the multiplex PCR reads through MiXCR, storing one row per CDR3 protein. The profile shows about 840,000 distinct CDR3 sequences, about 38% of them singletons. In patients aged 18 to 65, hyperthyroidism was newly diagnosed, with duration under 2 months. A roughly 10 ml volume of fresh peripheral blood provided the PBMCs. This CDR3 is 15 amino acids long. Germline V gives CDR1 ENHRY, CDR2 SYGVKD. The V segment lost 10 bases and the J segment 5 bases; nucleotides outside the gene matches: 9.

The TCR originated in a man between 18 and 35 years old with Graves' hyperthyroidism. What was sequenced was blood. V is TRBV10-3 and J is TRBJ2-2; 11 bases match TRBD1. The CDR3 nucleotides are TGTGCCAGCAACGGACAGGGGGCGGTAACCGGGGAGCTGTTTTTT. Amino acid sequence: CASNGQGAVTGELFF.